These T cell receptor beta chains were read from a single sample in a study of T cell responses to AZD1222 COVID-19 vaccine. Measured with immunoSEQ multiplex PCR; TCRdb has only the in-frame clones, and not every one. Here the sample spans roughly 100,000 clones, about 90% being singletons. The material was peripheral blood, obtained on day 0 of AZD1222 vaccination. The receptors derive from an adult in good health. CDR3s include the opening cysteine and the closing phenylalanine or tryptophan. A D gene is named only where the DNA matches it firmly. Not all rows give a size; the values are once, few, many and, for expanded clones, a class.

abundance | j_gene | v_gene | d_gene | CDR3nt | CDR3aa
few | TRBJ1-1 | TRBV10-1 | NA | TGCGCCAGCAAAGTCAGTATGAACACTGAAGCTTTCTTT | CASKVSMNTEAFF
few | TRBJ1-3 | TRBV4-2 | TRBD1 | TGTGCCAGCAGCCAAGGGTCAGGGGGCTCTGGAAACACCATATATTTT | CASSQGSGGSGNTIYF
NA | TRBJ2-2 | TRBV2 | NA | TGTGCCAGCAGTCCGCGGATCTTAGCGGTTCCGGTGAACACCGGGGAGCTGTTTTTT | CASSPRILAVPVNTGELFF
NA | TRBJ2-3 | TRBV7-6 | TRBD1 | TGTGCCAGCAGTTCGGGACAGGGGGCGCGAGATACGCAGTATTTT | CASSSGQGARDTQYF
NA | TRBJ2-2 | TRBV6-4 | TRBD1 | TGTGCCAGCAGCAGGGGGATAAACACCGGGGAGCTGTTTTTT | CASSRGINTGELFF
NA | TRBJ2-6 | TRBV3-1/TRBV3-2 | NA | TGTGCCAGCAGCCAATATGGAAATGTAGGGGATTCTGGGGCCAACGTCCTGACTTTC | CASSQYGNVGDSGANVLTF
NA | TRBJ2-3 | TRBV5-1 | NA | TGCGCCAGCAGCATAGGACAGAGCACAGATACGCAGTATTTT | CASSIGQSTDTQYF
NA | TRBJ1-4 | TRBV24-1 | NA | TGTGCCACCAGTGCCCCAGGAAAAACCGGCGGGGCTGAAAAACTGTTTTTT | CATSAPGKTGGAEKLFF
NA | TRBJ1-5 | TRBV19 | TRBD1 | TGTGCCAGTAGTTTAGGGACAGGGGGGTTTCAGCCCCAGCATTTT | CASSLGTGGFQPQHF
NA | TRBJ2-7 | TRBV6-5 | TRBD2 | TGTGCCAGCAGGAAGACTAGCGGAGGCTACGAGCAGTACTTC | CASRKTSGGYEQYF
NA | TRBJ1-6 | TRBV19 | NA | TGTGCCAGTAGTATCGGCAGGGGATTAGATTCACCCCTCCACTTT | CASSIGRGLDSPLHF
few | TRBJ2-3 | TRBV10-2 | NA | TGCGCCAGCAGGGGGACGGAGGCAGATACGCAGTATTTT | CASRGTEADTQYF
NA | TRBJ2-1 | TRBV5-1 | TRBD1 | TGCGCCAGCAGCTTGGCGACAGGGCTCAACAATGAGCAGTTCTTC | CASSLATGLNNEQFF
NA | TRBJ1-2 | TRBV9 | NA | TGTGCCAGCAGCGTAGTATCCAGGGTCGGCTATGGCTACACCTTC | CASSVVSRVGYGYTF
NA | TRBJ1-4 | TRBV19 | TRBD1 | TGTGCCAGTAGTATAGGTTACGGGACAGGTTTGGAAAAACTGTTTTTT | CASSIGYGTGLEKLFF
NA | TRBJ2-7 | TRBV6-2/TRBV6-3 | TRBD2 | TGTGCCAGCAGCAGCGGGATTAGGTACGAGCAGTACTTC | CASSSGIRYEQYF
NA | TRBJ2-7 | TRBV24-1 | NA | TGTGCCACCAGTGATCCCGACAGCTACGAGCAGTACTTC | CATSDPDSYEQYF
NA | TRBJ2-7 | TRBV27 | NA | TGTGCCAGCAGCAATATCCGGTCACAGGGCCTGTTGTTGTACGAGCAGTACTTC | CASSNIRSQGLLLYEQYF
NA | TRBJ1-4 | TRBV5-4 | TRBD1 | TGTGCCAGCAGCTTGTTTGGGACAGATAATGAAAAACTGTTTTTT | CASSLFGTDNEKLFF
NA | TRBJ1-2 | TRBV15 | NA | TGTGCCACCACCTTAGACGGGACTTCTAACTATGGCTACACCTTC | CATTLDGTSNYGYTF
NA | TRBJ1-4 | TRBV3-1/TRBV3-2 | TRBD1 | TGTGCCAGCAGCCGATGGACAGGGGGCAAGGAAAAACTGTTTTTT | CASSRWTGGKEKLFF
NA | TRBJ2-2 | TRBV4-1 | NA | TGCGCCAGCAGCCAAGGAGTCTGGAGGGCAGAGACGAACACCGGGGAGCTGTTTTTT | CASSQGVWRAETNTGELFF